This T cell receptor (beta chain) was sequenced during a study of T-cell reconstitution after alpha-beta-depleted transplantation in children. The CDR3 has 14 residues. Germline CDR1 reads SGHRS; CDR2 reads YFSETQ. The J segment lost 3 bases and the V segment lost 2 bases, leaving 2 bases of the junction unmatched. Unique molecular identifiers were incorporated during preparation of the TCRbeta library. TCRdb re-analysed the PCR reads in MiXCR, keeping a single row per CDR3 protein. This repertoire shows approximately 83,000 distinct CDR3 sequences, roughly 7.7% found once; its top ten account for more than 6.5%. The sample holds many counts of this clonotype.

The rearrangement uses TRBV5-1 and TRBJ2-3; 8 bases map to TRBD1. The sequencing here drew on PBMCs from the stem cell graft donor, taken from the stem cell graft. The clonotype comes from a human donor who donated a stem cell graft to a child with congenital amegakaryocytic thrombocytopenia. The CDR3 region has the DNA TGCGCCAGCAGCTTACGGACAGGGACAGATACGCAGTATTTT. Translating it yields CASSLRTGTDTQYF.